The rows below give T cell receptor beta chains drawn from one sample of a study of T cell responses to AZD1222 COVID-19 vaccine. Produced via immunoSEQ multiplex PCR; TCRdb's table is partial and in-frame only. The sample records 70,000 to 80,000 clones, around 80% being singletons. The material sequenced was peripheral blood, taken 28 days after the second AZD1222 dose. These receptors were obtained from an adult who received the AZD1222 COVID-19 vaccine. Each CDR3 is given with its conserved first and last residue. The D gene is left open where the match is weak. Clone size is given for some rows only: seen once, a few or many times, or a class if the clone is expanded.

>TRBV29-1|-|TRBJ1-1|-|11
CSVETYTEAFF
TGCAGCGTTGAGACTTACACTGAAGCTTTCTTT
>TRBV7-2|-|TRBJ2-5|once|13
CALGQGSQETQYF
TGTGCGTTGGGGCAGGGATCCCAAGAGACCCAGTACTTC
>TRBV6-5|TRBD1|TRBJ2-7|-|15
CASSAKSTGRHEQYF
TGTGCCAGCAGCGCGAAATCGACAGGGCGGCACGAGCAGTACTTC
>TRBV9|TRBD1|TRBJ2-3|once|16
CASSGDPGTVTDTQYF
TGTGCCAGCAGCGGGGACCCCGGGACAGTCACAGATACGCAGTATTTT
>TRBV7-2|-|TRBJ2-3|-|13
CASSFTLEDTQYF
TGTGCCAGCAGCTTTACTTTGGAAGATACGCAGTATTTT
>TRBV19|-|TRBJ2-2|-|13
CASSIDSSGELFF
TGTGCCAGTAGTATAGATTCGTCGGGGGAGCTGTTTTTT
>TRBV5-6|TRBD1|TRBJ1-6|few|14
CASSFAGGNSPLHF
TGTGCCAGCAGCTTCGCAGGGGGGAATTCACCCCTCCACTTT
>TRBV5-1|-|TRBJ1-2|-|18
CASSSKGRTGQKYYGYTF
TGCGCCAGCAGCTCGAAAGGGAGGACGGGACAAAAGTACTATGGCTACACCTTC
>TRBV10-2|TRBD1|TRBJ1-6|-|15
CASSARQGKESPLHF
TGCGCCAGCAGCGCCCGACAGGGAAAGGAATCACCCCTCCACTTT
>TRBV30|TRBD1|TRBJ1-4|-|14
CAWSMDRGYEKLFF
TGTGCCTGGAGTATGGACAGGGGATATGAAAAACTGTTTTTT
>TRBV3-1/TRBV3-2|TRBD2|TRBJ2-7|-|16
CASSPRDGLAAYEQYF
TGTGCCAGCAGCCCCAGAGACGGACTAGCTGCCTACGAGCAGTACTTC
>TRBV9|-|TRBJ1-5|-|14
CASSVAGFNQPQHF
TGTGCCAGCAGCGTAGCAGGGTTCAATCAGCCCCAGCATTTT
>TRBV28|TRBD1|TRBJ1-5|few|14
CASSADREDQPQHF
TGTGCCAGCAGTGCAGACAGGGAAGATCAGCCCCAGCATTTT
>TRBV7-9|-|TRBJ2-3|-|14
CASSLGSPGDTQYF
TGTGCCAGCAGCTTGGGGAGCCCTGGGGATACGCAGTATTTT
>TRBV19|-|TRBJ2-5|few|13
CASSRVLRETQYF
TGTGCCAGTAGTAGGGTTCTGAGAGAGACCCAGTACTTC
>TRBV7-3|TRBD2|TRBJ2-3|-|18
CASSLVSGGPGSTDTQYF
TGTGCCAGCAGCTTGGTTAGCGGGGGGCCGGGTAGCACAGATACGCAGTATTTT
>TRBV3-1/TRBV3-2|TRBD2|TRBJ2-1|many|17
CASSQEAGRQSYNEQFF
TGTGCCAGCAGCCAAGAAGCGGGGCGGCAATCCTACAATGAGCAGTTCTTC
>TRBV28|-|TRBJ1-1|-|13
CASSLLMDTEAFF
TGTGCCAGCAGTTTACTGATGGACACTGAAGCTTTCTTT